A selection of T cell receptor beta chains follows, all from one sample in a study of blood T cell repertoires in COVID-19. Using immunoSEQ multiplex PCR, the repertoire was profiled, and TCRdb retains in-frame clones only, with some absent. The sample consists of roughly 30,000 clones, about 80% of them appearing once. The sample consisted of peripheral blood. The receptors were sampled from a man in his 70s with acute or convalescent COVID-19. Both conserved end residues are part of each CDR3. A D gene is named only where the DNA matches it firmly. Clone size, where shown, is once, few, many, or a class for clones that have expanded.

V gene	clone size	D gene	CDR3 length	J gene	CDR3 protein	CDR3 DNA
TRBV18	NA	NA	15	TRBJ2-7	CASSPPSRGAYEQYF	TGTGCCAGCTCACCACCGTCTAGGGGCGCCTACGAGCAGTACTTC
TRBV20-1	many	NA	10	TRBJ2-1	CSAIDNEQFF	TGCAGTGCCATTGACAATGAGCAGTTCTTC
TRBV5-1	once	NA	14	TRBJ2-6	CASGDRPGANVLTF	TGCGCCAGCGGCGACAGGCCTGGGGCCAACGTCCTGACTTTC
TRBV29-1	many	TRBD1	14	TRBJ2-5	CSVSSGTVQETQYF	TGCAGCGTTTCATCCGGGACAGTGCAAGAGACCCAGTACTTC
TRBV6-2/TRBV6-3	NA	NA	15	TRBJ1-5	CASSYSQGYNQPQHF	TGTGCCAGCAGTTACTCGCAGGGATACAATCAGCCCCAGCATTTT
TRBV3-1/TRBV3-2	NA	NA	14	TRBJ1-1	CASSREQGVTEAFF	TGTGCCAGCAGCCGAGAACAGGGAGTCACTGAAGCTTTCTTT
TRBV6-5	NA	NA	13	TRBJ2-7	CASSSPRGYEQYF	TGTGCCAGCAGCTCCCCCAGGGGCTACGAGCAGTACTTC
TRBV28	NA	TRBD1	12	TRBJ1-2	CASRTGDYGYTF	TGTGCCAGCCGGACAGGGGACTATGGCTACACCTTC
TRBV11-2	NA	TRBD2	15	TRBJ2-7	CASSLTLAGGEEQYF	TGTGCCAGCAGCTTAACACTAGCGGGAGGTGAGGAGCAGTACTTC
TRBV21-1	NA	NA	15	TRBJ1-5	CASSKRGRDHQPQHF	TGTGCCAGCAGCAAAAGGGGCAGAGATCATCAGCCCCAGCATTTT
TRBV27	NA	NA	14	TRBJ1-3	CASSFGGPGNTIYF	TGTGCCAGCAGTTTCGGGGGTCCCGGAAACACCATATATTTT
TRBV7-2	NA	TRBD2	19	TRBJ2-4	CASSRRGGSGGGSKNIQYF	TGTGCCAGCAGCAGACGAGGAGGGAGCGGGGGTGGTAGCAAAAACATTCAGTACTTC
TRBV28	few	TRBD2	15	TRBJ2-3	CASSQGGSGSGTQYF	TGTGCCAGCAGTCAGGGCGGTAGCGGGAGCGGTACGCAGTATTTT
TRBV7-9	NA	TRBD1	14	TRBJ2-2	CASSGDSDTGELFF	TGTGCCAGCAGTGGGGACAGTGACACCGGGGAGCTGTTTTTT
TRBV24-1	NA	NA	15	TRBJ2-7	CATSDSWGRRDEQYF	TGTGCCACCAGTGATTCATGGGGGCGCCGAGACGAGCAGTACTTC
TRBV28	NA	NA	12	TRBJ1-5	CASSPLGQPQHF	TGTGCCAGCAGTCCCCTAGGTCAGCCCCAGCATTTT
TRBV6-4	NA	NA	14	TRBJ2-3	CASSDPTVADTQYF	TGTGCCAGCAGTGACCCCACTGTAGCGGATACGCAGTATTTT
TRBV10-2	NA	TRBD1	14	TRBJ1-1	CASSVTGLNTEAFF	TGCGCCAGCAGCGTGACAGGGCTGAACACTGAAGCTTTCTTT
TRBV7-6	once	TRBD2	13	TRBJ2-3	CASSLGLWDTQYF	TGTGCCAGCAGCTTGGGACTATGGGATACGCAGTATTTT
TRBV11-3	NA	NA	13	TRBJ2-5	CASSLSGSKAQYF	TGTGCCAGCAGCTTATCCGGGTCCAAGGCCCAGTACTTC
TRBV6-1	once	NA	15	TRBJ1-3	CASSDPGKAGNTIYF	TGTGCCAGCAGTGACCCAGGGAAAGCTGGAAACACCATATATTTT
TRBV7-2	NA	TRBD1	18	TRBJ1-1	CASSQGAGTGVGNTEAFF	TGTGCCAGCAGCCAGGGGGCGGGCACAGGGGTGGGGAACACTGAAGCTTTCTTT
TRBV28	NA	NA	15	TRBJ1-3	CASSFDSLSGNTIYF	TGTGCCAGCAGTTTCGACAGTCTCTCTGGAAACACCATATATTTT
TRBV2	NA	TRBD1	14	TRBJ2-1	CARETNRGRNEQFF	TGTGCCAGAGAAACTAACAGGGGGAGGAATGAGCAGTTCTTC
TRBV2	NA	TRBD1	14	TRBJ2-1	CASSEMGQGHEQFF	TGTGCCAGCAGTGAGATGGGACAGGGCCATGAGCAGTTCTTC
TRBV2	once	NA	16	TRBJ1-6	CASMETESSYNSPLHF	TGTGCCAGCATGGAGACAGAGAGCTCCTATAATTCACCCCTCCACTTT
TRBV6-2/TRBV6-3	once	TRBD2	16	TRBJ2-1	CASRPSGGSNYNEQFF	TGTGCCAGCAGACCTAGCGGGGGGTCGAACTACAATGAGCAGTTCTTC
TRBV20-1	NA	NA	14	TRBJ1-5	CSASFSGGDQPQHF	TGCAGTGCTAGTTTTTCGGGAGGGGATCAGCCCCAGCATTTT
TRBV29-1	NA	NA	14	TRBJ2-5	CSADPLGGRETQYF	TGCAGCGCCGACCCCTTGGGGGGTCGGGAGACCCAGTACTTC
TRBV7-8	NA	NA	15	TRBJ2-5	CASSPVGPGQETQYF	TGTGCCAGCAGCCCCGTCGGCCCGGGCCAAGAGACCCAGTACTTC
TRBV30	NA	NA	16	TRBJ1-5	CAWSVPGDRDGQPQHF	TGTGCCTGGAGTGTACCAGGGGATAGAGATGGTCAGCCCCAGCATTTT
TRBV18	few	NA	17	TRBJ1-2	CASSSALRGYGDYGYTF	TGTGCCAGCTCATCCGCCCTCCGGGGGTATGGGGACTATGGCTACACCTTC
TRBV6-2/TRBV6-3	NA	TRBD2	15	TRBJ2-1	CASSYGTSGYNEQFF	TGTGCCAGCAGTTATGGGACTAGCGGATACAATGAGCAGTTCTTC
TRBV7-3	NA	NA	15	TRBJ2-3	CASSLLRVHTDTQYF	TGTGCCAGCAGCCTCTTGCGGGTGCACACAGATACGCAGTATTTT
TRBV24-1	few	NA	15	TRBJ1-1	CATSDSKGSNTEAFF	TGTGCCACCAGTGATTCGAAGGGGTCAAACACTGAAGCTTTCTTT
TRBV27	few	TRBD1	14	TRBJ2-3	CASSRDRNTDTQYF	TGTGCCAGCAGCCGGGACAGAAACACAGATACGCAGTATTTT
TRBV18	NA	NA	15	TRBJ1-2	CASSPTARGFYGYTF	TGTGCCAGCTCACCCACGGCGCGAGGTTTCTATGGCTACACCTTC
TRBV29-1	NA	NA	13	TRBJ2-3	CSVEVRQPDTQYF	TGCAGCGTTGAAGTGAGACAGCCAGATACGCAGTATTTT
TRBV5-1	once	TRBD2	15	TRBJ2-3	CASSSTSGGGDTQYF	TGCGCCAGCAGCTCGACTAGCGGGGGCGGGGATACGCAGTATTTT
TRBV29-1	NA	NA	14	TRBJ1-3	CSVGSTASGNTIYF	TGCAGCGTTGGGTCTACCGCCTCTGGAAACACCATATATTTT
TRBV7-9	NA	NA	16	TRBJ1-4	CASSSGFMATNEKLFF	TGTGCCAGCAGTTCCGGTTTTATGGCAACTAATGAAAAACTGTTTTTT
TRBV9	once	TRBD1	15	TRBJ1-4	CASSVATGGGEKLFF	TGTGCCAGCAGCGTAGCTACAGGGGGTGGTGAAAAACTGTTTTTT
TRBV12-3/TRBV12-4	NA	NA	13	TRBJ2-7	CASSIGGPYEQYF	TGTGCCAGCAGTATCGGGGGTCCCTACGAGCAGTACTTC